This record looks at one TCR beta chain sequence and its context. A first 10-cycle multiplex round used 32 V-gene and 13 J-gene primers on TCR beta CDR3. TCRdb ran MiXCR on the multiplex PCR reads and lists one entry per CDR3 protein. The repertoire holds over 10,000 distinct CDR3 sequences, with 22% as singletons. The data are from a study of immune heterogeneity within non-small cell lung tumors. The template for each sample was 450 to 750 ng of genomic DNA, which had been extracted from bulk tumor tissue. Several widely spaced biopsies per primary tumor were taken during surgery. Untreated, newly diagnosed non-small cell lung cancer patients underwent curative surgery. Having surgery with curative intent, the donors were patients newly diagnosed with non-small cell lung cancer. The specimen was lung tumor tissue. The source is a man aged 60-69 years with non-small cell lung cancer.

The DNA for the CDR3 is TGTGCCAGCAATCCCCAGGGTCGGGAAGAGACCCAGTACTTC. Translating gives CASNPQGREETQYF. V and J are TRBV12-3 or TRBV12-4 and TRBJ2-5, with D maybe TRBD1 (5 bases). CDR3 length: 14 residues. V lost 7 bases and J 3 bases, leaving 15 bases between the germline ends.